Sequencing of this T cell receptor beta chain was carried out in a study of beta chain features in type 1 diabetes. Whole-study findings and limits: Patients and controls would share equally any PCR tilt toward shorter templates. TCRB CDR3s were moderately but significantly shorter in Type 1 diabetes patients in all four CD4+ subsets.

Germline V gives CDR1 SQVTM, CDR2 ANQGSEA. V lost 7 bases, J lost 6 bases, and 8 bases stayed unmatched. This CDR3 region has 15 residues. The study reverse transcribed the entire isolated RNA, so it sequenced expressed TCRB transcripts. Some clones are missing from TCRdb's copy, which holds only in-frame ones; the method was immunoSEQ multiplex PCR. The table lists 350,000 to 450,000 clones, over 11% of them singletons. This clone appeared a few times. Its antigen is not identified. This rearrangement joins TRBV29-1 to TRBJ2-1, with TRBD2 matching over 14 bases. This clonotype was obtained from a man aged 30 to 45 in good health. Sequenced input: naive CD4+ T cells from blood. CDR3 in DNA: TGCAGCGCGAGGGGGACTAGCGGGAGTCCCAATGAGCAGTTCTTC. Protein: CSARGTSGSPNEQFF.